These T cell receptor beta chains were read from a single sample in a study of T-cell memory formation after mild COVID-19. TCRdb reanalysed the 5' RACE reads using MiXCR and keeps one entry per CDR3 protein. The table shows roughly 380,000 distinct CDR3 sequences, with approximately 29% occurring only once. Material for sequencing was PBMCs or a T cell subset sorted from them (not recorded which). The source is an adult woman who had mild COVID-19 (a few samples of this study predate the infection). Cell type and time point are not known. Each CDR3 is given with its conserved first and last residue. A D gene is named only where the DNA matches it firmly. Clone size is shown for a subset of rows, as once, few, many or a class of expanded clone.

TRBV24-1	NA	14	TRBJ1-5	NA	CATSDFGPDQPQHF	TGTGCCACCAGTGACTTCGGACCAGATCAGCCCCAGCATTTT
TRBV5-8	NA	17	TRBJ2-5	TRBD1	CASSFGTGNPQQETQYF	TGTGCCAGCAGCTTTGGGACAGGTAACCCCCAACAAGAGACCCAGTACTTC
TRBV18	NA	16	TRBJ2-3	TRBD1	CASSPGQLIHTDTQYF	TGTGCCAGCTCACCGGGACAGCTGATTCACACAGATACGCAGTATTTT
TRBV14	NA	19	TRBJ1-2	TRBD1	CASSPIPGQTMEDHEGYTF	TGTGCCAGCAGCCCGATTCCGGGACAGACCATGGAAGATCACGAAGGCTACACCTTC
TRBV12-3/TRBV12-4	few	13	TRBJ1-1	NA	CASSLVADTEAFF	TGTGCCAGCAGTTTAGTAGCCGACACTGAAGCTTTCTTT
TRBV9	NA	12	TRBJ1-5	NA	CASSVNDQPQHF	TGTGCCAGCAGCGTAAACGATCAGCCCCAGCATTTT
TRBV11-3	NA	14	TRBJ2-1	NA	CASGREGTYNEQFF	TGTGCCAGCGGTCGGGAAGGGACCTACAATGAGCAGTTCTTC
TRBV7-9	few	14	TRBJ1-2	NA	CASSSRDSWNGYTF	TGTGCCAGCAGCTCAAGGGACTCATGGAATGGCTACACCTTC
TRBV27	few	16	TRBJ2-5	NA	CASSSFSGIGGETQYF	TGTGCCAGCAGTTCGTTCAGCGGTATTGGAGGGGAGACCCAGTACTTC
TRBV7-9	few	12	TRBJ2-2	NA	CASSPYYGELFF	TGTGCCAGCAGCCCCTACTACGGGGAGCTGTTTTTT
TRBV5-1	NA	16	TRBJ2-1	NA	CASSRSYSRGTNEQFF	TGCGCCAGCAGCCGTTCCTATTCGAGGGGTACCAATGAGCAGTTCTTC
TRBV6-5	few	11	TRBJ1-2	NA	CASRGEGGYTF	TGTGCCAGCAGAGGGGAGGGAGGCTACACCTTC
TRBV20-1	NA	15	TRBJ2-7	TRBD2	CSAREVQVAGQEQYF	TGCAGTGCTAGAGAGGTCCAGGTAGCGGGCCAGGAGCAGTACTTC
TRBV5-6	NA	16	TRBJ1-2	NA	CASSSSRAGWNYGYTF	TGTGCCAGCAGCTCATCTCGGGCAGGGTGGAACTATGGCTACACCTTC
TRBV6-6	few	14	TRBJ2-7	NA	CASSSTDRTGEQYF	TGTGCCAGCAGCTCTACCGACAGGACTGGGGAGCAGTACTTC